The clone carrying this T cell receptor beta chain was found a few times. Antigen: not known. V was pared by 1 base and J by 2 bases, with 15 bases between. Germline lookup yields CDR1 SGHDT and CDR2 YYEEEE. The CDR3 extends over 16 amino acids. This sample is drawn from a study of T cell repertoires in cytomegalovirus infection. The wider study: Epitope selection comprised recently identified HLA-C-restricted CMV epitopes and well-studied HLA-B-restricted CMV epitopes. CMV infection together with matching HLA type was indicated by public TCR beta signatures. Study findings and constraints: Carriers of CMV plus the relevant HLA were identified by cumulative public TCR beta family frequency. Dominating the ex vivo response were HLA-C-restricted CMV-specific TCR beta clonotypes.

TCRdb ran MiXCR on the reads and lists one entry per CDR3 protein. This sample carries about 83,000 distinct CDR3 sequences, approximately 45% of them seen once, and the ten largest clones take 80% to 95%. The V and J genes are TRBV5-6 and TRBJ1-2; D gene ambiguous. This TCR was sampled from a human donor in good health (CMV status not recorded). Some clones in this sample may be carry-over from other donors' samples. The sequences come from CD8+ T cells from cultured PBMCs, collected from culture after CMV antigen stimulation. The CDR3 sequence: CASSLWYRGSNYGYTF. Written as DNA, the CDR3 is TGTGCCAGCAGCTTGTGGTATCGGGGATCAAACTATGGCTACACCTTC.